These T cell receptor beta chains were read from a single sample in a study of blood T cells in healthy people across ages. TCRdb re-analysed the 5' RACE reads in MiXCR, keeping a single row per CDR3 protein. Of some 780,000 distinct CDR3 sequences detected, about 61% appear once; the ten largest clones hold under 30%. The sequencing input was blood. Every receptor here comes from a man in his forties or fifties in good health. CDR3s include the opening cysteine and the closing phenylalanine or tryptophan. The D gene is left open where the match is weak. Not all rows give a size; the values are once, few, many and, for expanded clones, a class.

clone size	CDR3 length	V gene	J gene	D gene	CDR3 protein	CDR3 DNA
.	15	TRBV28	TRBJ2-3	TRBD1	CASSSTGGATDTQYF	TGTGCCAGCAGTAGTACAGGGGGCGCGACAGATACGCAGTATTTT
few	14	TRBV29-1	TRBJ2-3	.	CSVDGVSRTDTQYF	TGCAGCGTCGACGGGGTTTCGCGCACAGATACGCAGTATTTT
.	14	TRBV11-1	TRBJ2-6	.	CASSLGDRNGVLTF	TGTGCCAGCAGCTTAGGAGACAGGAATGGAGTCCTGACTTTC
.	15	TRBV7-9	TRBJ2-5	TRBD2	CASSTRTSGGTTQYF	TGTGCCAGCAGCACCCGGACTAGCGGGGGGACGACCCAGTACTTC
.	16	TRBV20-1	TRBJ2-1	.	CSALDRVGSSYNEQFF	TGCAGTGCCCTCGACAGGGTCGGGAGCTCCTACAATGAGCAGTTCTTC
.	12	TRBV20-1	TRBJ1-1	.	CSASRVHTEAFF	TGCAGTGCTAGTAGAGTACACACTGAAGCTTTCTTT
few	12	TRBV29-1	TRBJ2-7	.	CSAQGVADEQYF	TGCAGCGCCCAGGGCGTCGCCGACGAGCAGTACTTC
few	18	TRBV9	TRBJ2-6	TRBD1	CASSAGQGVPSGANVLTF	TGTGCCAGCAGCGCGGGACAGGGGGTTCCCTCTGGGGCCAACGTCCTGACTTTC
.	17	TRBV27	TRBJ2-7	TRBD2	CASSLSSSGGGYNEQYF	TGTGCCAGCAGTTTATCTAGTAGCGGGGGGGGCTACAATGAGCAGTACTTC
few	16	TRBV12-3/TRBV12-4	TRBJ2-3	TRBD1	CASTPPGQGYTDTQYF	TGTGCCAGCACCCCCCCGGGACAGGGCTACACAGATACGCAGTATTTT
once	14	TRBV7-8	TRBJ1-2	.	CASRLEPLAEGYTF	TGTGCCAGCCGTTTGGAACCCCTCGCGGAGGGCTACACCTTC
.	15	TRBV24-1	TRBJ2-1	TRBD2	CATSVGLADYNEQFF	TGTGCCACCAGTGTGGGACTAGCAGACTACAATGAGCAGTTCTTC
once	16	TRBV4-1	TRBJ2-1	TRBD1	CASSQQQDRVGHEQFF	TGCGCCAGCAGCCAACAACAGGACAGGGTAGGCCATGAGCAGTTCTTC
.	16	TRBV11-2	TRBJ2-3	.	CASSLWATGSTDTQYF	TGTGCCAGCAGCTTATGGGCTACGGGAAGCACAGATACGCAGTATTTT
.	15	TRBV10-3	TRBJ2-1	TRBD2	CAIRPGLETSQAQFF	TGTGCCATCAGGCCGGGACTAGAGACTTCCCAGGCCCAGTTCTTC
.	16	TRBV4-1	TRBJ2-3	.	CASSQVGRRYTDTQYF	TGCGCCAGCAGCCAAGTTGGCAGGAGATACACAGATACGCAGTATTTT
.	13	TRBV29-1	TRBJ2-1	.	CSVDEPYYNEQFF	TGCAGCGTTGACGAGCCCTACTACAATGAGCAGTTCTTC
.	14	TRBV7-2	TRBJ2-7	TRBD1	CAGSLVLDRYEQYF	TGTGCCGGCAGCTTAGTCCTGGACAGGTACGAGCAGTACTTC
.	15	TRBV3-1	TRBJ1-4	.	CASSQSEARGGKLFF	TGTGCCAGCAGCCAGAGTGAAGCCAGAGGAGGAAAACTGTTTTTT
few	17	TRBV29-1	TRBJ1-2	.	CSVDLSTAANANYGYTF	TGCAGCGTTGATCTTTCGACAGCGGCCAATGCTAACTATGGCTACACCTTC
.	18	TRBV7-9	TRBJ2-3	TRBD2	CASSPNPGTSGSSDTQYF	TGTGCCAGCAGCCCAAACCCAGGGACTAGCGGGAGTTCAGATACGCAGTATTTT
few	15	TRBV3-1	TRBJ2-7	.	CASSQDRSRTYEQYF	TGTGCCAGCAGCCAAGATAGGTCCCGTACCTACGAGCAGTACTTC
once	18	TRBV12-3/TRBV12-4	TRBJ2-7	TRBD2	CASSLWDSGSESPYEQYF	TGTGCCAGCAGTTTATGGGATAGCGGGAGTGAATCCCCCTACGAGCAGTACTTC
.	15	TRBV4-3	TRBJ2-1	.	CASSQANRVANEQFF	TGCGCCAGCAGCCAGGCTAATAGGGTTGCGAATGAGCAGTTCTTC
.	14	TRBV7-3	TRBJ2-3	.	CASSPSVIGDTQYF	TGTGCCAGCAGCCCATCCGTCATTGGCGATACGCAGTATTTT
.	13	TRBV6-5	TRBJ2-2	.	CASSYPGTGELFF	TGTGCCAGCAGTTACCCAGGGACCGGGGAGCTGTTTTTT